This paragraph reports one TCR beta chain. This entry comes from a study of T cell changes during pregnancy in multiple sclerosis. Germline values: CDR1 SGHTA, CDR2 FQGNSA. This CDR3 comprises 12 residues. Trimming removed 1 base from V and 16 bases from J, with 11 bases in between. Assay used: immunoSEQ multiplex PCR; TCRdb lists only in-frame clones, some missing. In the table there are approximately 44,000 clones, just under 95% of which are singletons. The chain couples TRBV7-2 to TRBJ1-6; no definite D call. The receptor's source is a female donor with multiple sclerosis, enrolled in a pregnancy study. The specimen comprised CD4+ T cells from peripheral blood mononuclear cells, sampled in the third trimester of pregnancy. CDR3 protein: CASSLVPNSLHF. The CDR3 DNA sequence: TGTGCCAGCAGCTTAGTTCCAAACTCTCTCCACTTT.